This entry concerns a single T cell receptor beta chain. The CDR3 has 13 amino acids. Germline values: CDR1 LNHDA, CDR2 SQIVND (reference sequence). V lost 5 bases and J 4 bases, leaving 9 bases between the germline ends. This sample stems from a study of OX40 agonist ivuxolimab in advanced cancers. Systemic immunosuppression or autoimmune disease history was grounds to exclude patients. With baseline, cycle 4 day 1, and cycle 7 day 1 as timepoints, blood was sampled. Profiled with immunoSEQ multiplex PCR; TCRdb holds only in-frame clones, not every one. The sample has roughly 56,000 clones; 82% are singletons.

This sample comprised CD4+ or CD8+ T cells sorted from blood, obtained in a trial of the OX40 agonist ivuxolimab. The TCR originated in an adult with an advanced solid tumor such as melanoma, head and neck, liver or kidney cancer. The chain uses TRBV19 and TRBJ1-5; D is ambiguous. The CDR3 nucleotides are TGTGCCAGTAGTGCCAGCCTTAATCAGCCCCAGCATTTT. Translation gives CASSASLNQPQHF.